Below, one TCR beta chain is given with its context. The antigen remains undetermined. The data are from a study of shared clonotypes between healthy human individuals. Across the study: CD4 naive and memory got three plates each, CD8 naive two, CD8 memory one.

TCRdb's copy holds only in-frame clones and misses some; the assay was immunoSEQ multiplex PCR. This table has 170,000 or so clones, 66% appearing once. V gave up 0 bases and J gave up 7 bases, with 12 bases separating them. This CDR3 region has 14 residues. The germline gives CDR1 SGHAT, CDR2 FQNNGV. General study findings and limits: Only a few donors were included, so the genetic and exposure-history diversity represented was limited. Clonotypes that were shared across a handful of donors made up around 5.5% of naive CD4 clonotypes.

This chain links TRBV11-2 with TRBJ1-1; D remains ambiguous. The sequence derives from a man aged 25-40 years in good health. The sequencing input was memory CD4+ T cells sorted from blood. Documented subset: CD45RA-negative fraction. The CDR3 spells CASSLDLGQLEAFF. The CDR3 DNA reads TGTGCCAGCAGCTTAGATCTTGGGCAGCTTGAAGCTTTCTTT.